Below, 14 T cell receptor beta chains from the same sample are listed, as sequenced in a study of blood T cell repertoires in COVID-19. Clones were sequenced by immunoSEQ multiplex PCR, and TCRdb holds only the in-frame ones, with some missing. The sample holds approximately 110,000 clones, about 85% seen once. Sequenced sample: peripheral blood. The receptors derive from an older woman with COVID-19, enrolled during active disease.

This clone was observed a few times. This rearrangement joins TRBV11-3 to TRBJ1-1; maybe TRBD1 (5 bases). Germline CDR1 and CDR2: SGHNT and YENEEA. V lost 5 bases and J lost 2, with 18 bases in between. The CDR3 sequence is 16 residues long. The chain's CDR3 is CASSLGGAVGNTEAFF. The CDR3 DNA reads TGTGCCAGCAGCCTAGGCGGGGCAGTCGGTAACACTGAAGCTTTCTTT.

The genes are TRBV3-1 (or the pseudogene TRBV3-2) and TRBJ1-6; TRBD1 matches 9 bases. Germline values: CDR1 LGHDT, CDR2 YNNKEL (reference sequence). J was trimmed by 8 bases and V by 4 bases; bases with no gene match: 3. The CDR3 sequence is 14 residues long. The CDR3 reads CASSPRDRDSPLHF. The CDR3 coding sequence is TGTGCCAGCAGCCCCCGGGACAGGGATTCACCCCTCCACTTT.

The rearrangement joins TRBV2 to TRBJ1-4; D not resolved. The CDR3 length is 13 residues. The V end was cut by 7 bases, the J end by 5 bases, with 11 bases between. Germline V gene lookup returns CDR1 SNHLY and CDR2 FYNNEI. The CDR3 nucleotides read TGTGCCAGCAAGAACGAGAACAATGAAAAACTGTTTTTT. Protein product: CASKNENNEKLFF.

The chain combines TRBV7-9 with TRBJ2-7; D gene unclear. Per germline, CDR1 SEHNR and CDR2 FQNEAQ (reference sequence). V gave up 5 bases and J gave up 0 bases, with 20 bases separating them. The CDR3 has 17 residues. The CDR3, as DNA: TGTGCCAGCAGCCAAAGCCCTGGAGATGGCAGCTCCTACGAGCAGTACTTC. Its protein product is CASSQSPGDGSSYEQYF.

The rearrangement uses TRBV11-3 and TRBJ2-1, with 11 bases that match TRBD1. Germline V gives CDR1 SGHNT, CDR2 YENEEA. The CDR3 covers 15 residues. J gave up 4 bases and V 5 bases, and 4 bases lay outside the gene matches. CDR3 in DNA: TGTGCCAGCAGCCTGGGACAGGGGGGATACAATGAGCAGTTCTTC. This codes for CASSLGQGGYNEQFF.

The CDR3 region is CASSQVGQGAGEKLFF. Here the CDR3 DNA reads TGTGCCAGCAGCCAAGTGGGACAGGGGGCTGGTGAAAAACTGTTTTTT. The chain couples TRBV14 to TRBJ1-4, with 12 bases matching TRBD1. With V trimmed by 1 base and J by 7 bases, 4 bases remained unmatched. CDR3 length: 16 residues. Germline CDR1 reads SGHDN; CDR2 reads FVKESK.

This rearrangement joins TRBV11-2 to TRBJ2-4; maybe TRBD1 (6 bases). CDR3 length equals 15 residues. With 0 bases removed from V and 3 bases from J, the gap between germline ends came to 9 bases. Germline-derived CDR1 and CDR2 are SGHAT and FQNNGV. CDR3 bases: TGTGCCAGCAGCTTAGATCCCAGGGGCAAAAACATTCAGTACTTC. Protein sequence: CASSLDPRGKNIQYF.

Remarks on this clone: Mismatch with germline at one junction end may stem from a read error. This sample includes further DNA sequences coding for the same CDR3. The chain couples TRBV27 to TRBJ1-5; maybe TRBD1 (6 bases). CDR1 is MNHEY, CDR2 SMNVEV, per germline (reference sequence). The CDR3 sequence is 16 residues long. The CDR3 spells CASSPWGRGDNQPQHF. CDR3 DNA sequence: TGTGCCAGCAGCCCCTGGGGCAGGGGAGATAATCAACCCCAGCATTTT.

The V call is TRBV13, the J call TRBJ2-2; TRBD2 matches at 16 bases. The germline gives CDR1 PRHDT, CDR2 FYEKMQ (reference sequence). V was pared by 5 bases and J by 7 bases, with 16 bases of the junction left unmatched. The CDR3 sequence is 20 residues long. The CDR3 protein is CASSQTPGLAGGPSYGELFF. The CDR3 region has the DNA TGTGCCAGCAGCCAGACTCCGGGACTAGCGGGGGGGCCCTCTTACGGGGAGCTGTTTTTT.

This chain uses TRBV6-2 or TRBV6-3 with TRBJ1-1; D gene ambiguous. Germline V lookup: CDR1 MNHEY, CDR2 SVGEGT. With 0 bases removed from V and 1 base from J, the gap between germline ends came to 12 bases. CDR3 length: 16 residues. The CDR3 loop reads CASSYSRDWGNTEAFF. Written as DNA, the CDR3 is TGTGCCAGCAGTTACTCGAGGGATTGGGGGAACACTGAAGCTTTCTTT.

The rearrangement links TRBV6-2 or TRBV6-3 to TRBJ1-1; D not certain. The germline gives CDR1 MNHEY, CDR2 SVGEGT. The CDR3 extends over 15 amino acids. V gave up 6 bases and J gave up 4 bases, with 18 bases separating them. CDR3 loop: CASSPPYPGPTEAFF. In DNA form, the CDR3 reads TGTGCCAGCAGCCCTCCTTATCCGGGTCCCACTGAAGCTTTCTTT.

Here the CDR3 DNA reads TGTGCCAGCAGATTAATCCGGAGCTCCTATAATTCACCCCTCCACTTT. Translation gives CASRLIRSSYNSPLHF. The chain couples TRBV2 to TRBJ1-6, with no clear D. The CDR3 has 16 amino acids. Germline loops: CDR1 SNHLY, CDR2 FYNNEI. V lost 6 bases and J lost 0, with 12 bases in between.

The rearrangement uses TRBV5-5 and TRBJ2-5; TRBD2 matches 11 bases. The CDR3 has 17 amino acids. V lost 4 bases and J lost 1; bases outside the gene matches: 9. Germline V CDR1 and CDR2: SGHKS, YYEKEE (reference sequence). CDR3 sequence reads: CASSQPLAGGLQETQYF. The DNA for the CDR3 is TGTGCCAGCAGCCAACCCCTAGCGGGGGGTCTCCAAGAGACCCAGTACTTC.

V gene TRBV19 combines with J gene TRBJ2-7; 9 nucleotides agree with TRBD2. J was trimmed by 4 bases and V by 5 bases; bases with no gene match: 18. The CDR3 has 18 residues. Germline V gives CDR1 LNHDA, CDR2 SQIVND (reference sequence). The CDR3 region is CASSAGPSLLAGPYEQYF. Here the CDR3 DNA reads TGTGCCAGTAGTGCGGGACCGTCGTTACTAGCGGGCCCGTACGAGCAGTACTTC. The full variable domain, its missing parts supplied by reference TRBV19 and TRBJ2-7, is DGGITQSPKYLFRKEGQNVTLSCEQNLNHDAMYWYRQDPGQGLRLIYYSQIVNDFQKGDIAEGYSVSREKKESFPLTVTSAQKNPTAFYLCASSAGPSLLAGPYEQYFGPGTRLTVT.